This is a list of T cell receptor beta chains from one sample in a study of blood T cell repertoires in COVID-19. Libraries were prepared by immunoSEQ multiplex PCR; TCRdb keeps only in-frame clonotypes and omits some of them. The repertoire holds around 200,000 clones, with around four fifths as singletons. The source material was peripheral blood. The receptors stem from a man between 45 and 60 years old with active or convalescent COVID-19. Each CDR3 is given with its conserved first and last residue. D genes are given only for firm matches. A row's size may be missing; if present it is once, few, many or a size class.

clone size: .
D gene: TRBD1
J gene: TRBJ1-1
V gene: TRBV7-2
CDR3 protein: CASSLGGQGGTEAFF
CDR3 DNA: TGTGCCAGCAGCTTAGGGGGACAGGGAGGCACTGAAGCTTTCTTT

clone size: .
D gene: .
J gene: TRBJ2-3
V gene: TRBV6-2/TRBV6-3
CDR3 protein: CASSYVTSGGTDTQYF
CDR3 DNA: TGTGCCAGCAGTTACGTGACCTCCGGGGGCACAGATACGCAGTATTTT

clone size: .
D gene: TRBD1
J gene: TRBJ2-6
V gene: TRBV7-9
CDR3 protein: CASRLQGAGSGANVLTF
CDR3 DNA: TGTGCCAGCAGGTTACAGGGGGCTGGCTCTGGGGCCAACGTCCTGACTTTC

clone size: .
D gene: TRBD1
J gene: TRBJ1-5
V gene: TRBV27
CDR3 protein: CASSPDRRSNQPQHF
CDR3 DNA: TGTGCCAGCAGCCCGGACAGGAGGAGCAATCAGCCCCAGCATTTT

clone size: .
D gene: .
J gene: TRBJ2-2
V gene: TRBV4-3
CDR3 protein: CASSQDSPPGVLFF
CDR3 DNA: TGCGCCAGCAGCCAAGATAGCCCCCCGGGAGTGCTGTTTTTT

clone size: .
D gene: TRBD2
J gene: TRBJ2-5
V gene: TRBV9
CDR3 protein: CASSETSGSSGETQYF
CDR3 DNA: TGTGCCAGCAGCGAGACTAGCGGGAGTTCGGGAGAGACCCAGTACTTC

clone size: few
D gene: .
J gene: TRBJ2-1
V gene: TRBV5-8
CDR3 protein: CASTPPGKGSYNEQFF
CDR3 DNA: TGTGCCAGCACCCCCCCGGGAAAGGGCTCCTACAATGAGCAGTTCTTC

clone size: .
D gene: TRBD2
J gene: TRBJ2-7
V gene: TRBV7-6
CDR3 protein: CASSLGGGSDYEQYF
CDR3 DNA: TGTGCCAGCAGCCTCGGGGGAGGGTCTGACTACGAGCAGTACTTC

clone size: .
D gene: .
J gene: TRBJ1-1
V gene: TRBV11-2
CDR3 protein: CASSPPGEEDEAFF
CDR3 DNA: TGTGCCAGCAGTCCCCCAGGGGAAGAGGATGAAGCTTTCTTT

clone size: .
D gene: TRBD1
J gene: TRBJ2-7
V gene: TRBV19
CDR3 protein: CASKVSGTGSYEQYF
CDR3 DNA: TGTGCCAGTAAGGTGTCCGGGACAGGCTCCTACGAGCAGTACTTC

clone size: .
D gene: .
J gene: TRBJ1-1
V gene: TRBV29-1
CDR3 protein: CSVEFKLETEAFF
CDR3 DNA: TGCAGCGTTGAATTTAAACTGGAGACTGAAGCTTTCTTT

clone size: .
D gene: TRBD1
J gene: TRBJ1-2
V gene: TRBV2
CDR3 protein: CASERETGGWGDYGYTF
CDR3 DNA: TGTGCCAGCGAGCGGGAGACAGGGGGCTGGGGGGACTATGGCTACACCTTC

clone size: .
D gene: .
J gene: TRBJ2-7
V gene: TRBV7-8
CDR3 protein: CASSRRWDTYEQYF
CDR3 DNA: TGTGCCAGCAGCAGACGGTGGGACACCTACGAGCAGTACTTC

clone size: .
D gene: TRBD2
J gene: TRBJ2-7
V gene: TRBV2
CDR3 protein: CASSGGRADEQYF
CDR3 DNA: TGTGCCAGCAGTGGTGGGAGGGCGGACGAGCAGTACTTC

clone size: few
D gene: .
J gene: TRBJ2-1
V gene: TRBV5-4
CDR3 protein: CASSLTGTQYNEQFF
CDR3 DNA: TGTGCCAGCAGCTTGACAGGGACACAATACAATGAGCAGTTCTTC

clone size: .
D gene: .
J gene: TRBJ1-4
V gene: TRBV19
CDR3 protein: CASSIDSPPRGGEKLFF
CDR3 DNA: TGTGCCAGTAGTATAGATAGTCCCCCCAGGGGCGGCGAAAAACTGTTTTTT

clone size: .
D gene: .
J gene: TRBJ2-7
V gene: TRBV6-4
CDR3 protein: CASRISDSYEQYF
CDR3 DNA: TGTGCCAGCAGGATTAGCGACTCCTACGAGCAGTACTTC

clone size: .
D gene: .
J gene: TRBJ1-2
V gene: TRBV6-2/TRBV6-3
CDR3 protein: CASSYMVGQSF
CDR3 DNA: TGTGCCAGCAGTTATATGGTCGGACAGTCGTTC

clone size: .
D gene: .
J gene: TRBJ1-1
V gene: TRBV29-1
CDR3 protein: CSVSGGWNTEAFF
CDR3 DNA: TGCAGCGTTTCCGGGGGTTGGAACACTGAAGCTTTCTTT

clone size: .
D gene: TRBD1
J gene: TRBJ2-2
V gene: TRBV6-5
CDR3 protein: CASKKGTVNTGELFF
CDR3 DNA: TGTGCCAGCAAGAAAGGGACAGTTAACACCGGGGAGCTGTTTTTT

clone size: .
D gene: .
J gene: TRBJ2-7
V gene: TRBV5-1
CDR3 protein: CASSEGDEQYF
CDR3 DNA: TGCGCCAGCAGCGAGGGCGACGAGCAGTACTTC

clone size: .
D gene: .
J gene: TRBJ1-6
V gene: TRBV15
CDR3 protein: CATSRDRQRNSPLHF
CDR3 DNA: TGTGCCACCAGCAGAGATCGACAGAGGAATTCACCCCTCCACTTT

clone size: .
D gene: .
J gene: TRBJ1-5
V gene: TRBV7-9
CDR3 protein: CASSPLVPSRNQPQHF
CDR3 DNA: TGTGCCAGCAGTCCTCTGGTTCCTAGCCGCAATCAGCCCCAGCATTTT

clone size: .
D gene: .
J gene: TRBJ2-3
V gene: TRBV7-9
CDR3 protein: CASSLQAGARHTQYF
CDR3 DNA: TGTGCCAGCAGCTTACAGGCGGGGGCACGACATACGCAGTATTTT

clone size: .
D gene: TRBD2
J gene: TRBJ2-3
V gene: TRBV5-1
CDR3 protein: CASSPLLAGGRGDTQYF
CDR3 DNA: TGCGCCAGCAGCCCGCTACTAGCGGGGGGGCGGGGAGATACGCAGTATTTT

clone size: .
D gene: .
J gene: TRBJ1-3
V gene: TRBV7-8
CDR3 protein: CASSLVRVAGNTIYF
CDR3 DNA: TGTGCCAGCAGCTTAGTTAGGGTAGCGGGAAACACCATATATTTT

clone size: .
D gene: TRBD1
J gene: TRBJ1-2
V gene: TRBV30
CDR3 protein: CAWSVGGLGYGYTF
CDR3 DNA: TGTGCCTGGAGTGTAGGGGGCCTTGGCTATGGCTACACCTTC

clone size: .
D gene: .
J gene: TRBJ2-5
V gene: TRBV29-1
CDR3 protein: CSVDSPGEETQYF
CDR3 DNA: TGCAGCGTTGACTCACCGGGGGAGGAGACCCAGTACTTC

clone size: .
D gene: TRBD2
J gene: TRBJ2-7
V gene: TRBV7-6
CDR3 protein: CASSQLAGGPYEQYF
CDR3 DNA: TGTGCCAGCAGCCAATTAGCGGGGGGCCCCTACGAGCAGTACTTC

clone size: few
D gene: TRBD2
J gene: TRBJ2-2
V gene: TRBV3-1/TRBV3-2
CDR3 protein: CASSQRRLAANTGELFF
CDR3 DNA: TGTGCCAGCAGCCAACGCCGACTAGCGGCGAACACCGGGGAGCTGTTTTTT

clone size: .
D gene: .
J gene: TRBJ2-2
V gene: TRBV3-1/TRBV3-2
CDR3 protein: CASSQVLAGNTGELFF
CDR3 DNA: TGTGCCAGCAGCCAAGTACTCGCGGGGAACACCGGGGAGCTGTTTTTT

clone size: .
D gene: .
J gene: TRBJ1-2
V gene: TRBV19
CDR3 protein: CASSHPRGGNYGHTF
CDR3 DNA: TGTGCCAGTAGTCATCCCCGCGGAGGGAACTATGGCCACACCTTC

clone size: .
D gene: .
J gene: TRBJ1-2
V gene: TRBV7-2
CDR3 protein: CASSTRSGANYGYTF
CDR3 DNA: TGTGCCAGCAGCACCCGCTCGGGGGCTAACTATGGCTACACCTTC

clone size: .
D gene: .
J gene: TRBJ2-7
V gene: TRBV3-1/TRBV3-2
CDR3 protein: CASSQDVAIGTPYYEQYF
CDR3 DNA: TGTGCCAGCAGCCAAGATGTAGCGATCGGGACTCCTTACTACGAGCAGTACTTC

clone size: .
D gene: TRBD1
J gene: TRBJ2-7
V gene: TRBV2
CDR3 protein: CAFRRGLAYEQYF
CDR3 DNA: TGTGCCTTCCGCAGGGGGCTAGCCTACGAGCAGTACTTC

clone size: few
D gene: TRBD2
J gene: TRBJ2-5
V gene: TRBV29-1
CDR3 protein: CSAGTSGSPQETQYF
CDR3 DNA: TGCAGCGCCGGGACTAGCGGGTCTCCCCAAGAGACCCAGTACTTC

clone size: .
D gene: .
J gene: TRBJ2-1
V gene: TRBV18
CDR3 protein: CASSLQIRTSYNEQFF
CDR3 DNA: TGTGCCAGCTCACTACAGATTCGAACCTCCTACAATGAGCAGTTCTTC

clone size: .
D gene: .
J gene: TRBJ2-7
V gene: TRBV2
CDR3 protein: CASRPKSSSYEQYF
CDR3 DNA: TGTGCCAGCAGGCCCAAGTCCAGCTCCTACGAGCAGTACTTC

clone size: .
D gene: TRBD1
J gene: TRBJ2-7
V gene: TRBV24-1
CDR3 protein: CATSDRTGDEQYF
CDR3 DNA: TGTGCCACCAGTGATCGGACAGGGGACGAGCAGTACTTC

clone size: .
D gene: TRBD1
J gene: TRBJ1-2
V gene: TRBV28
CDR3 protein: CASSLSTGGYGYTF
CDR3 DNA: TGTGCCAGCAGTTTAAGTACAGGGGGCTATGGCTACACCTTC

clone size: few
D gene: TRBD1
J gene: TRBJ2-7
V gene: TRBV7-8
CDR3 protein: CASSLYRDSSYEQYF
CDR3 DNA: TGTGCCAGCAGCTTGTATCGGGACAGCTCCTACGAGCAGTACTTC

clone size: .
D gene: .
J gene: TRBJ1-1
V gene: TRBV5-1
CDR3 protein: CASSNDPGNTEAFF
CDR3 DNA: TGCGCCAGCAGCAATGATCCGGGGAACACTGAAGCTTTCTTT

clone size: .
D gene: TRBD2
J gene: TRBJ2-3
V gene: TRBV3-1/TRBV3-2
CDR3 protein: CASSLGSSGRAIADTQYF
CDR3 DNA: TGTGCCAGCAGCCTCGGGTCTAGCGGGAGGGCCATCGCAGATACGCAGTATTTT

clone size: .
D gene: .
J gene: TRBJ1-1
V gene: TRBV24-1
CDR3 protein: CATSDPDRLEAFF
CDR3 DNA: TGTGCCACCAGTGACCCCGACAGGCTTGAAGCTTTCTTT

clone size: .
D gene: .
J gene: TRBJ2-7
V gene: TRBV7-9
CDR3 protein: CASSLAGTYEQYF
CDR3 DNA: TGTGCCAGCAGCTTAGCGGGCACCTACGAGCAGTACTTC

clone size: .
D gene: .
J gene: TRBJ1-6
V gene: TRBV4-3
CDR3 protein: CASSQEPDRNSPLHF
CDR3 DNA: TGCGCCAGCAGCCAAGAACCCGACAGAAATTCACCCCTCCACTTT

clone size: .
D gene: TRBD1
J gene: TRBJ1-1
V gene: TRBV6-5
CDR3 protein: CASRQDRGEAFF
CDR3 DNA: TGTGCCAGCAGACAGGACAGGGGGGAAGCTTTCTTT

clone size: .
D gene: TRBD2
J gene: TRBJ2-7
V gene: TRBV5-4
CDR3 protein: CASSLAGLAGLDEQYF
CDR3 DNA: TGTGCCAGCAGCTTGGCCGGACTAGCGGGACTCGACGAGCAGTACTTC

clone size: .
D gene: TRBD2
J gene: TRBJ2-3
V gene: TRBV14
CDR3 protein: CASSQERGTGFADTQYF
CDR3 DNA: TGTGCCAGCAGCCAAGAGCGGGGGACGGGTTTCGCAGATACGCAGTATTTT

clone size: .
D gene: TRBD1
J gene: TRBJ1-2
V gene: TRBV25-1
CDR3 protein: CASSGTGTGVNYGYTF
CDR3 DNA: TGTGCCAGCAGTGGCACCGGGACAGGTGTTAACTATGGCTACACCTTC

clone size: .
D gene: TRBD2
J gene: TRBJ2-1
V gene: TRBV10-3
CDR3 protein: CATTSGSSYNEQFF
CDR3 DNA: TGTGCCACTACTAGCGGGAGCTCCTACAATGAGCAGTTCTTC

clone size: .
D gene: TRBD2
J gene: TRBJ2-7
V gene: TRBV7-8
CDR3 protein: CASSTRTGGRYEQYF
CDR3 DNA: TGTGCCAGCAGCACGAGGACGGGGGGAAGGTACGAGCAGTACTTC

clone size: .
D gene: TRBD1
J gene: TRBJ2-5
V gene: TRBV19
CDR3 protein: CASSGTVQETQYF
CDR3 DNA: TGTGCCAGTAGTGGGACAGTTCAAGAGACCCAGTACTTC

clone size: .
D gene: TRBD2
J gene: TRBJ2-1
V gene: TRBV7-2
CDR3 protein: CASSLTSGAYNEQFF
CDR3 DNA: TGTGCCAGCAGCCTTACTAGCGGGGCGTACAATGAGCAGTTCTTC

clone size: .
D gene: TRBD1
J gene: TRBJ1-4
V gene: TRBV6-7
CDR3 protein: CASTTQGQAPMSEKLFF
CDR3 DNA: TGTGCCAGCACCACCCAGGGACAGGCCCCCATGAGCGAAAAACTGTTTTTT

clone size: once
D gene: TRBD1
J gene: TRBJ1-3
V gene: TRBV11-3
CDR3 protein: CASSLGTGTGNGNTIYF
CDR3 DNA: TGTGCCAGCAGCTTAGGCACCGGGACAGGGAACGGAAACACCATATATTTT

clone size: few
D gene: .
J gene: TRBJ2-2
V gene: TRBV9
CDR3 protein: CASSDPEGDPRTGELFF
CDR3 DNA: TGTGCCAGCAGCGATCCTGAGGGGGACCCGAGGACCGGGGAGCTGTTTTTT

clone size: .
D gene: TRBD2
J gene: TRBJ2-1
V gene: TRBV6-4
CDR3 protein: CASSVSAFFSGAYNEQFF
CDR3 DNA: TGTGCCAGCAGTGTGTCCGCCTTCTTTAGCGGGGCATACAATGAGCAGTTCTTC

clone size: .
D gene: TRBD1
J gene: TRBJ2-2
V gene: TRBV7-3
CDR3 protein: CASSLDRAGNTGELFF
CDR3 DNA: TGTGCCAGCAGTCTAGACAGGGCTGGGAACACCGGGGAGCTGTTTTTT